A selection of T cell receptor beta chains follows, all from one sample in a study of T cell responses to AZD1222 COVID-19 vaccine. Sequencing used immunoSEQ multiplex PCR; TCRdb keeps in-frame clones, though not all of them. The sample includes around 70,000 clones, around nine tenths of them seen just once. Specimen: peripheral blood, collected 28 days after the second AZD1222 dose. Every receptor here comes from an adult who received the AZD1222 COVID-19 vaccine. The CDR3 runs from the conserved cysteine through the conserved F or W. D genes are given only for firm matches. A clone size is listed for some rows: how often the clone was seen (once, few, many), or a class if it is expanded.

abundance	j_gene	d_gene	v_gene	CDR3aa	CDR3nt
.	TRBJ1-2	.	TRBV6-5	CASSYSGRPYYGYTF	TGTGCCAGCAGTTACTCGGGACGGCCCTACTATGGCTACACCTTC
.	TRBJ2-2	TRBD2	TRBV7-8	CASSLAGGSSQTELFF	TGTGCCAGCAGCCTAGCGGGGGGATCGTCCCAAACGGAGCTGTTTTTT
.	TRBJ1-5	.	TRBV18	CASSPLRQEGGNQPQHF	TGTGCCAGCTCACCACTCCGACAGGAAGGGGGCAATCAGCCCCAGCATTTT
.	TRBJ2-5	TRBD1	TRBV18	CASSSTGETQYF	TGTGCCAGCTCATCGACAGGGGAGACCCAGTACTTC
.	TRBJ2-3	.	TRBV6-5	CASRKQITDTQYF	TGTGCCAGCAGAAAACAGATCACAGATACGCAGTATTTT
once	TRBJ1-3	.	TRBV7-8	CASSPYGASSGNTIYF	TGTGCCAGCAGCCCCTATGGGGCAAGCTCTGGAAACACCATATATTTT
.	TRBJ1-2	.	TRBV27	CASSTPGGAEGYTF	TGTGCCAGCAGTACCCCGGGGGGCGCGGAAGGCTACACCTTC
.	TRBJ2-1	TRBD1	TRBV11-3	CASSSGQGAGAEQFF	TGTGCCAGCAGCTCAGGACAGGGGGCGGGCGCCGAGCAGTTCTTC
.	TRBJ2-4	.	TRBV2	CASGATGSGAKNIQYF	TGTGCCAGCGGGGCTACAGGGTCGGGAGCCAAAAACATTCAGTACTTC
.	TRBJ2-1	TRBD2	TRBV18	CASSPAGVPYNEQFF	TGTGCCAGCTCACCAGCGGGAGTCCCCTACAATGAGCAGTTCTTC
.	TRBJ1-2	.	TRBV29-1	CSVEGRGANYGYTF	TGCAGCGTTGAAGGGAGGGGAGCTAACTATGGCTACACCTTC
.	TRBJ2-1	TRBD2	TRBV3-1/TRBV3-2	CASSPSGRSDEQFF	TGTGCCAGCAGCCCTAGCGGGAGAAGCGATGAGCAGTTCTTC
.	TRBJ1-4	TRBD1	TRBV19	CASKGAAQGSEKLFF	TGTGCCAGTAAGGGGGCGGCGCAGGGTTCAGAAAAACTGTTTTTT
.	TRBJ2-7	.	TRBV5-5	CASSHLTHYEQYF	TGTGCCAGCAGCCACCTGACACATTACGAGCAGTACTTC
.	TRBJ2-3	TRBD2	TRBV6-4	CASSGLAGATDTQYF	TGTGCCAGCAGTGGACTAGCGGGAGCCACAGATACGCAGTATTTT
.	TRBJ1-5	.	TRBV7-9	CASSLGNQPQHF	TGTGCCAGCAGCCTGGGCAATCAGCCCCAGCATTTT